In this sample, the clone carrying this T cell receptor beta chain turned up a few times. Its antigen is not known. Trimming took off 1 base at V and 0 bases at J, with 8 bases between the two ends. Germline assignment: CDR1 SGHKS and CDR2 YYEKEE (reference sequence). The CDR3 spans 15 residues. The donors were members of the approximately 120-subject validation cohort (separate from the 666-subject first cohort). This record comes from a study of cytomegalovirus exposure and HLA in healthy donors. Overall study results and limits: Per published reports, the classifier diagnosed cytomegalovirus status with high specificity and sensitivity. Despite most TCR sequences being rare, some public TCRs occurred in many donors.

TCRdb's copy holds only in-frame clones and misses some; the assay was immunoSEQ multiplex PCR. The sample lists under 250,000 clones, about 89% occurring once. The sequenced sample was PBMCs. This receptor was identified in a woman under 30 in good health and CMV-seronegative. V usage is TRBV5-5 and J usage is TRBJ1-5; D ambiguous. The CDR3 protein is CASSLRARSNQPQHF. The CDR3 DNA is TGTGCCAGCAGCTTGAGAGCCCGTAGCAATCAGCCCCAGCATTTT.